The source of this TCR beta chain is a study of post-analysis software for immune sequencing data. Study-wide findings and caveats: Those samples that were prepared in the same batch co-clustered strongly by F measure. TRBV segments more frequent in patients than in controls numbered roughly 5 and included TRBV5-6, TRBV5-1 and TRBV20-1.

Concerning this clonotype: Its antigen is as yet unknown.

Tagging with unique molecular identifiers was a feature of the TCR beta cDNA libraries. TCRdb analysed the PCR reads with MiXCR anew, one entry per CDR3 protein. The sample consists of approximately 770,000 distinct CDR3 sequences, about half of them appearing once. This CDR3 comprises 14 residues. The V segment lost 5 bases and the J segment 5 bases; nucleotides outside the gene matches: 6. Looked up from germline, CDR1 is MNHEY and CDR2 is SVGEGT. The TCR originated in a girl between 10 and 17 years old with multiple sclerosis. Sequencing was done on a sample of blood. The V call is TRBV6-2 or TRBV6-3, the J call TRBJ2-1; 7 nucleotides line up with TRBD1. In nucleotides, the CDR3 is TGTGCCAGCAGTCCTTGGACAGGAAACAATGAGCAGTTCTTC. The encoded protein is CASSPWTGNNEQFF.